Ten or more counts support the clone carrying this TCR beta chain. The antigen remains undetermined. Unfractionated whole blood served as the source for total RNA extraction. The source of the sample is a study of human T cells and chemical hapten exposure. Study overall: Among samples, TCR yields varied mainly because of small differences in pooled library volume.

This CDR3 has 15 residues. Germline V gives CDR1 DFQATT, CDR2 SNEGSKA (reference sequence). Trimming removed 3 bases from V and 5 bases from J; junction bases left unmatched: 8. Each cDNA molecule in the library carried unique molecular identifiers. MiXCR, applied by TCRdb to the reads, yields one record per CDR3 protein. Of roughly 120,000 distinct CDR3 sequences listed, over 7% are singletons. Study-level results: Among TCRs, those above 1 in 1000 frequency were unaffected by DPC sensitization.

V gene TRBV20-1 combines with J gene TRBJ2-1, with TRBD1 matching over 9 bases. This clonotype was sampled from a human donor in good health. Some clones in this sample may be carry-over from other donors' samples. The sequenced material came from whole blood. The CDR3 loop reads CSARDTTGGDNEQFF. The CDR3, as DNA: TGCAGTGCTAGGGACACGACAGGGGGTGACAATGAGCAGTTCTTC.